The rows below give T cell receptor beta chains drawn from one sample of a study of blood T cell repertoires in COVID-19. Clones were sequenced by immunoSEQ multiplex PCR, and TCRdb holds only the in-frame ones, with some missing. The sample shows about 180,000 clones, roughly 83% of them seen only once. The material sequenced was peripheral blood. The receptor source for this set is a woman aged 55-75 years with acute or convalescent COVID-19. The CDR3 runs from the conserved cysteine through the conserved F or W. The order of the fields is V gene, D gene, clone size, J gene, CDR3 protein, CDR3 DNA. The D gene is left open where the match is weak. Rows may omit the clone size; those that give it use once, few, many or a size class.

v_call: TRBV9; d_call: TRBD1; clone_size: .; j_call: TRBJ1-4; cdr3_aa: CASIFQGANEKLFF; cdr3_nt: TGTGCCAGCATTTTTCAGGGGGCTAATGAAAAACTGTTTTTT
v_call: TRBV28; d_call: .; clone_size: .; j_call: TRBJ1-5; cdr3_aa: CASSFIVNQPQHF; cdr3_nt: TGTGCCAGCAGTTTTATAGTTAATCAGCCCCAGCATTTT
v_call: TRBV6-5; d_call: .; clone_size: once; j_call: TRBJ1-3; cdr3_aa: CASERDGSSGNTIYF; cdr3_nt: TGTGCCAGCGAAAGGGACGGGAGCTCTGGAAACACCATATATTTT
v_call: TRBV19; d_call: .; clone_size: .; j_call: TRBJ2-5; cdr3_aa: CASTPGGRPYQETQYF; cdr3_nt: TGTGCCAGTACGCCCGGAGGGAGACCCTACCAAGAGACCCAGTACTTC
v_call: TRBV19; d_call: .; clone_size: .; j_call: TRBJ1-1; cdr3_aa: CASSPRAGWPTTEAFF; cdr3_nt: TGTGCCAGTAGTCCCCGGGCAGGGTGGCCGACGACTGAAGCTTTCTTT
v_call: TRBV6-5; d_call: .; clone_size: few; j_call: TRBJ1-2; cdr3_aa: CASSYSAGNGYTF; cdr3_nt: TGTGCCAGCAGTTACTCAGCAGGGAACGGCTACACCTTC
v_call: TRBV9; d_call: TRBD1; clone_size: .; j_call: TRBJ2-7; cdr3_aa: CASSETQGAVEQYF; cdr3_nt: TGTGCCAGCAGCGAGACCCAGGGGGCGGTTGAGCAGTACTTC
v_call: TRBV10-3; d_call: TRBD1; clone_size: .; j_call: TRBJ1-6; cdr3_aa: CAIRTGNINSPLHF; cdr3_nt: TGTGCCATCAGGACAGGGAATATTAATTCACCCCTCCACTTT
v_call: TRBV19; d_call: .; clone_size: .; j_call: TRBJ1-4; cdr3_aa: CASHTPGGGATNEKLFF; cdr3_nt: TGTGCCAGTCACACCCCAGGCGGGGGTGCAACTAATGAAAAACTGTTTTTT
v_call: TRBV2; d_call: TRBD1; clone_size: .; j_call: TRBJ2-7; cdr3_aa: CASSGWTGANYEQYF; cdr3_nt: TGTGCCAGCAGTGGATGGACAGGGGCGAACTACGAGCAGTACTTC
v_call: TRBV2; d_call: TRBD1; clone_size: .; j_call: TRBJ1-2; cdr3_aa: CASSERAGGNYGYTF; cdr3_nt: TGTGCCAGCAGTGAACGGGCAGGGGGCAACTATGGCTACACCTTC
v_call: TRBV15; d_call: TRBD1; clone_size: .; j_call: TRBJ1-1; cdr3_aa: CATSSVQGLTEAFF; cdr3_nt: TGTGCCACCAGCAGCGTACAGGGGCTCACTGAAGCTTTCTTT
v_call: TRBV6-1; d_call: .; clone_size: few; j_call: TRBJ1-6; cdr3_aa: CASSESTSNNSPLHF; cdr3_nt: TGTGCCAGCAGTGAAAGCACCTCCAATAATTCACCCCTCCACTTT
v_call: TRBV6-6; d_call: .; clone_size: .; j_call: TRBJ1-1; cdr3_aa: CANSTAYTEAFF; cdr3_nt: TGTGCCAACTCGACAGCTTACACTGAAGCTTTCTTT
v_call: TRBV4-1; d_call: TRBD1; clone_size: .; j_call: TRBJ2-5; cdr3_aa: CASSQGTVLQETQYF; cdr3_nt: TGCGCCAGCAGCCAGGGGACAGTCCTTCAAGAGACCCAGTACTTC
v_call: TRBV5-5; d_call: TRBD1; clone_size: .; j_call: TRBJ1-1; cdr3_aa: CASSSQGANTEAFF; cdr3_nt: TGTGCCAGCAGCTCTCAGGGGGCGAACACTGAAGCTTTCTTT
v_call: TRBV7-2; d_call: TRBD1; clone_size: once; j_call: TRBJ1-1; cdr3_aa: CASSLVPGGTGSEAFF; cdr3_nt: TGTGCCAGCAGCTTAGTCCCCGGAGGGACAGGGTCAGAAGCTTTCTTT
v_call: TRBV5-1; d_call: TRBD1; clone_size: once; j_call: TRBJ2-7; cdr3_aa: CASSFFATGDNEQYF; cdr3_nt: TGCGCCAGCAGCTTTTTCGCTACAGGGGACAACGAGCAGTACTTC
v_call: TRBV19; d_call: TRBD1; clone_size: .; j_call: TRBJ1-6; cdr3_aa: CASHDRGRDNSPLHF; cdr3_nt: TGTGCCAGCCATGACAGGGGAAGAGATAATTCACCCCTCCACTTT
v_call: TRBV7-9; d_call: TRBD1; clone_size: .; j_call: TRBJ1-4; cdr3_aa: CASSSLTGGLGEKLFF; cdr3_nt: TGTGCCAGCAGCTCGCTGACAGGGGGGTTGGGTGAAAAACTGTTTTTT
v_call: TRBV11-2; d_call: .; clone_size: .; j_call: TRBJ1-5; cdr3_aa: CASSPRRYSNQPQHF; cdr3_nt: TGTGCCAGCAGCCCCCGGCGGTATAGCAATCAGCCCCAGCATTTT
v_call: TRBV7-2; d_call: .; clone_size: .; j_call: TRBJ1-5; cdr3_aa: CASSLIAYNQPQHF; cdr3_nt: TGTGCCAGCAGCTTAATAGCGTACAATCAGCCCCAGCATTTT
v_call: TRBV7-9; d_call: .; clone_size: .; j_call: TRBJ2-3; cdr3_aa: CASSFDGGSTDTQYF; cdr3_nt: TGTGCCAGCAGCTTTGACGGGGGATCCACAGATACGCAGTATTTT
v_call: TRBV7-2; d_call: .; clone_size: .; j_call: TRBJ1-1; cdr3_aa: CASSLTSNTEAFF; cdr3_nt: TGTGCCAGCAGCTTAACATCGAACACTGAAGCTTTCTTT
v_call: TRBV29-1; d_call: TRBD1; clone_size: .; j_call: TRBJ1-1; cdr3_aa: CSVGYRGWKTEAFF; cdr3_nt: TGCAGCGTTGGTTACAGGGGATGGAAGACTGAAGCTTTCTTT
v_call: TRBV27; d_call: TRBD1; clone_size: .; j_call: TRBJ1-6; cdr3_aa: CASSPGQGASPLHF; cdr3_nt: TGTGCCAGCAGTCCGGGACAGGGGGCTTCACCCCTCCACTTT
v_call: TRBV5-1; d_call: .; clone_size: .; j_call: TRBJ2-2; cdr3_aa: CASTRLEVRTGELFF; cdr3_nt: TGCGCCAGCACCCGACTAGAGGTGCGCACCGGGGAGCTGTTTTTT
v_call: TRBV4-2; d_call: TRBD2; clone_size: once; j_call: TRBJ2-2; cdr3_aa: CASSPAGLAGPGGPGELFF; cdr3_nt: TGTGCCAGCAGCCCCGCGGGACTAGCGGGACCCGGGGGCCCCGGGGAGCTGTTTTTT
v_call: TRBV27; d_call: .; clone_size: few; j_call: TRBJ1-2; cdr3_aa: CASSSAGAGGGYTF; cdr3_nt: TGTGCCAGCAGTTCCGCGGGGGCCGGGGGTGGCTACACCTTC
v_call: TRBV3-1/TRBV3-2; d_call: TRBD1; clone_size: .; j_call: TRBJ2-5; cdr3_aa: CASSNPGQAQETQYF; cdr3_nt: TGTGCCAGCAGCAATCCGGGACAGGCACAAGAGACCCAGTACTTC
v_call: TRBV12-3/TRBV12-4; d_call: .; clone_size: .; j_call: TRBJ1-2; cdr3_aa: CASKGRDYGYTF; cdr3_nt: TGTGCCAGCAAGGGCAGGGACTATGGCTACACCTTC